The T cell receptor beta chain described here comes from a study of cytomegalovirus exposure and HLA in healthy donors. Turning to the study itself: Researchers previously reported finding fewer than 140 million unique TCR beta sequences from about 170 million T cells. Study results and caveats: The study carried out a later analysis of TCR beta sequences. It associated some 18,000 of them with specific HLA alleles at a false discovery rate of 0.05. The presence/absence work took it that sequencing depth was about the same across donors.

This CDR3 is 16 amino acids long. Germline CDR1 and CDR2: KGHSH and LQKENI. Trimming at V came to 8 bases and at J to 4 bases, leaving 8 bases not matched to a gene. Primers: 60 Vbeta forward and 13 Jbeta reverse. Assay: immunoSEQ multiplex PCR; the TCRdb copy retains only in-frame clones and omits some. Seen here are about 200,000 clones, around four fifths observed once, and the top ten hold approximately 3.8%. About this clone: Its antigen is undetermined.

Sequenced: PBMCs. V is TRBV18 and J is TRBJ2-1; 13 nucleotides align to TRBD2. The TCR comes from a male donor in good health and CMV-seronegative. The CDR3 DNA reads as TGTGCCAGCGGTGGACTAGCGGGAGAAAGGTACAATGAGCAGTTCTTC. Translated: CASGGLAGERYNEQFF.